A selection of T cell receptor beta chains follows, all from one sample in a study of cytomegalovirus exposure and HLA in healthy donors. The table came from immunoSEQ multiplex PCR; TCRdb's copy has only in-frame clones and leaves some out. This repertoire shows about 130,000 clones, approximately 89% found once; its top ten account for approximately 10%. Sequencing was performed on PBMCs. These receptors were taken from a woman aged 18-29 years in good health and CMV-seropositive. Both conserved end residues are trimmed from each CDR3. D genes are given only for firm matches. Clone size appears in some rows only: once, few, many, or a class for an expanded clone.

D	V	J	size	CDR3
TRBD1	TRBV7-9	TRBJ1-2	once	ASSLAGGQSYGYT
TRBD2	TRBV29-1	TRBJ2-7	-	SAKTSGASYEQY
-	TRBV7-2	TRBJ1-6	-	ASSLGQVNSPLH
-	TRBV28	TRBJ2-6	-	ASNEGHSSGANVLT
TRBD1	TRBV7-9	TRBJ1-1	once	ASSLVVSRGRNTEAF
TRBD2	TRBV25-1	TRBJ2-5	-	ASGPRGGPQETQY
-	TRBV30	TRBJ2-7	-	AWRRGIYEQY
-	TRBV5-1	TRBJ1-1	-	ASSLAQGTTEAF
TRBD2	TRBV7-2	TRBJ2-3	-	ASSRPAGAQY
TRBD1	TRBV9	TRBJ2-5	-	ASSAALGQGFVSETQY
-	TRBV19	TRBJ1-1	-	ASSIRGVNTEAF
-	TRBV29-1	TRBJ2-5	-	SVQDLQPHKETQY
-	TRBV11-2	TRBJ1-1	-	ASSSQGGFGTEAF
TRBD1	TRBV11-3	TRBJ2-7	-	ASSLAGQGSYEQY
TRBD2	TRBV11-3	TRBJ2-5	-	ASSTRGGLDQETQY
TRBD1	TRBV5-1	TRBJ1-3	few	ASSLGQGANTIY
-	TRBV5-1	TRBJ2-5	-	ASSFSGSEETQY
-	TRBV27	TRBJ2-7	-	ASSGVEGNYEQY
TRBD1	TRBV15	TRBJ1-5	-	ATSRYRDRGKYGNQPQH
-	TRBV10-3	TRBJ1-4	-	AITPDKREKLF
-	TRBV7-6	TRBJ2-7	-	ASSPGLISYEQY
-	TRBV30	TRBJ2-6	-	ACHGSSGANVLT
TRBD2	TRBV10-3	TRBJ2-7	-	AIRGTSGGYEQY
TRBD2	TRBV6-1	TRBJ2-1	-	ASSVASGGDYNEQF
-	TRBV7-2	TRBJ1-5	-	ASSLGAINQPQH
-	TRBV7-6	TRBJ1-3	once	ASSPDIETDGNTIY
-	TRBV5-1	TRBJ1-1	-	ASSPAGGRDTEAF
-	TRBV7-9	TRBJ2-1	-	ASSFQADGYNEQF
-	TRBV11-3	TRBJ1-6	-	ASSLAREGSYNSPLH
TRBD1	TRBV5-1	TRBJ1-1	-	ASRFAGTGGTEAF
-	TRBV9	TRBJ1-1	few	ASSVDDTLGNTEAF
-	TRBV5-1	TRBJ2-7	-	ASSLAGTSLATYEQY
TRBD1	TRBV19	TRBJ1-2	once	ASSKGQGNYGYT
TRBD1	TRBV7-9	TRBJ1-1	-	ASSFWTGADTEAF
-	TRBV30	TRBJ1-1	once	AWSPFGGGTEAF
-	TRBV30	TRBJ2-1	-	AWSAGQRNEQF
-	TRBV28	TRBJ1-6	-	ASSVARYNSPLH
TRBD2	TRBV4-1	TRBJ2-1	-	ASSQAPGLGSNEQF
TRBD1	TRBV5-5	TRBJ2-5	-	ASSSYRQGQETQY
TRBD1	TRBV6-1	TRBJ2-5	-	ASSDDRVQETQY
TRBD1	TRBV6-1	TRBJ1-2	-	ASTAGQSYGYT
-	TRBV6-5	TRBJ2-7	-	ASSYNGEQDYEQY
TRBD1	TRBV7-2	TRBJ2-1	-	ASSLEGGTGPYNEQF
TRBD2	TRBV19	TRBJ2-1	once	ASSPGLAGSLYEQF
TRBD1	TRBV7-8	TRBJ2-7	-	ASSYPGQGVHEQY
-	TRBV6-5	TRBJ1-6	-	ASSRQYKDSPLH
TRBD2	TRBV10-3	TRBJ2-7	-	AISGTSGVSSYEQY
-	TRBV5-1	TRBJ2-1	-	ASSFAEAYNEQF
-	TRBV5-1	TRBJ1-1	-	ASSEPRRATNTEAF
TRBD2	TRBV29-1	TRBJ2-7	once	SVEDPGGSSYEQY
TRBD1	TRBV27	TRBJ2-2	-	ASRRPSGTGHTGELF
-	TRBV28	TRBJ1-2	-	ASSLQGPGEGYT
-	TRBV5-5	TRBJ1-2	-	ASSLTGWEGYT
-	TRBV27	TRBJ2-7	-	ASRRGTYEQY
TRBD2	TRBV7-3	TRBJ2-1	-	ASSSGRNNEQF
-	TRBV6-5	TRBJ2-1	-	ASSYEGEGYNEQF